These 2 T cell receptor beta chains share one sample of origin, sequenced in a study of beta chain features in type 1 diabetes. Study-wide findings and caveats: Type 1 diabetes patients had TCRB CDR3s that were shorter (moderately but significantly so) in all four CD4+ subsets.

These TCRs are of unknown antigen specificity. The entirety of the isolated RNA underwent reverse transcription, so expressed TCRB transcripts were sequenced. Sequencing used immunoSEQ multiplex PCR; TCRdb keeps in-frame clones, though not all of them. The table has more than 200,000 clones, 16% seen once. Sequencing was performed on naive CD4+ T cells from blood. These receptors were collected from a man younger than 45 with type 1 diabetes.

This clone was seen a handful of times. V gene TRBV29-1 combines with J gene TRBJ1-1; a weak D match, TRBD1 (5 bases). V was trimmed by 6 bases and J by 4 bases, leaving 21 bases between them. This CDR3 is 15 amino acids long. CDR1 and CDR2 from the germline V gene are SQVTM and ANQGSEA. CDR3 bases: TGCAGCGTCTCGTTCTGGGGCAGAAAGGGCACTGAAGCTTTCTTT. This codes for CSVSFWGRKGTEAFF.

This clone was counted a few times. This sequence joins TRBV27 and TRBJ2-7, with 8 bases matching TRBD2. The CDR3 covers 13 residues. The germline gives CDR1 MNHEY, CDR2 SMNVEV (reference sequence). Trimming removed 10 bases from V and 7 bases from J; junction bases left unmatched: 12. This chain's CDR3 is CATAPARGGEQYF. In DNA form, the CDR3 reads TGTGCCACAGCACCGGCCCGGGGGGGAGAGCAGTACTTC.